This TCR beta chain derives from a study of PD-1 blockade in classical Hodgkin lymphoma. General study findings and limits: Significantly greater TCR diversity emerged by C4D1 in CD4+ cells but not CD8+ cells. Although disease activity or prior therapy may be involved, causes of the repertoire differences remain undefined.

Every patient experienced relapse after autologous stem cell transplantation, and brentuximab vedotin exposure varied. As to this clone: Antigen: not known.

This table comes from immunoSEQ multiplex PCR, and its TCRdb copy is limited to in-frame clones, with some not included. Of some 96,000 clones detected, around four fifths appear once; the ten largest clones hold 12%. V lost 0 bases and J 6 bases, leaving 15 bases between the germline ends. CDR1 is LGHNA, CDR2 YSLEER, per germline. The CDR3 extends over 15 amino acids. The source is a human donor with classical Hodgkin lymphoma. V gene TRBV4-3 combines with J gene TRBJ2-7; a possible D gene is TRBD2 (5 bases). Here the sequenced sample was peripheral blood mononuclear cells (PBMCs), taken at baseline. The CDR3 bases are TGCGCCAGCAGCCAAGACGCGGGTGGGCTTATCGAGCAGTACTTC. Its protein product is CASSQDAGGLIEQYF.